The source of this T cell receptor (beta chain) is a study of cytomegalovirus exposure and HLA in healthy donors. Comments on this clone: Its antigen is as yet unknown.

The CDR3 has 14 residues. CDR1 and CDR2 (germline): SGHNT, YENEEA. The V and J ends lost 2 bases and 9 bases, in that order; junction bases with no gene match: 4. Study outcomes and limitations: In an earlier analysis, about 87% or about 30%: the productive usage of most TCR beta V segments. A few chains tied to CMV proved CMV antigen-specific in vitro. Reports indicate that TCR beta sequences accurately predicted the HLA-A and HLA-B alleles of most subjects. Among TCR sequences, most were rare, though some public TCRs appeared in many donors.

It was with 60 Vbeta and 13 Jbeta primers that the PCR ran. Using immunoSEQ multiplex PCR, the repertoire was profiled, and TCRdb retains in-frame clones only, with some absent. Seen here are 45,000 to 70,000 clones, around 80% observed once, and the top ten hold around 3%. The receptor was isolated from a man aged 45-60 years in good health and CMV-seronegative. Sequencing was carried out using PBMCs. The chain uses TRBV11-3 and TRBJ1-6; 7 bases fit TRBD1. This chain's CDR3 is CASSLRAGGSPLHF. CDR3 DNA sequence: TGTGCCAGCAGCTTAAGGGCAGGGGGTTCACCCCTCCACTTT.